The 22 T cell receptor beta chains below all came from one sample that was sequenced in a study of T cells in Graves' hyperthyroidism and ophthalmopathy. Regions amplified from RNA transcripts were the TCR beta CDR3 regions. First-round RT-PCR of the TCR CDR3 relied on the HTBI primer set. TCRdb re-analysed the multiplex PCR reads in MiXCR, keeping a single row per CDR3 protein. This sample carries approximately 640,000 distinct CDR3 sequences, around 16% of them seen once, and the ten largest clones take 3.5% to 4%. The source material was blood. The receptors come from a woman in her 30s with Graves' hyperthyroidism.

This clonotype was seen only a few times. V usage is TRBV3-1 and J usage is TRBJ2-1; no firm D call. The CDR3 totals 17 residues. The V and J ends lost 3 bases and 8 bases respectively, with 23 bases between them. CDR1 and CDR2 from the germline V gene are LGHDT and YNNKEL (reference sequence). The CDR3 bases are TGTGCCAGCAGCCATCCCCGAGTAGATGGGCGTATCGATGAGCAGTTCTTC. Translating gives CASSHPRVDGRIDEQFF.

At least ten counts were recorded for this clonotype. The CDR3 DNA sequence: TGTGCCAGCAGCGTACAGGGGGTCAATGAAAAACTGTTTTTT. It yields the protein CASSVQGVNEKLFF. The chain recombines TRBV5-8 with TRBJ1-4, with TRBD1 identical over 8 bases. The CDR3 length is 14 residues. Germline values: CDR1 SGHTS, CDR2 YDEGEE. V lost 4 bases to trimming and J lost 5 bases; unmatched junction nucleotides: 4.

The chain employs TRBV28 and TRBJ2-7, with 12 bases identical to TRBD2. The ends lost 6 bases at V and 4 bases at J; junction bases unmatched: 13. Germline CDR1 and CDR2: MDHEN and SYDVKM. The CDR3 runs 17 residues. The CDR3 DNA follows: TGTGCCAGCAGCCTCGAGACTAGCGGGAGCTCAGGGTACGAGCAGTACTTC. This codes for CASSLETSGSSGYEQYF.

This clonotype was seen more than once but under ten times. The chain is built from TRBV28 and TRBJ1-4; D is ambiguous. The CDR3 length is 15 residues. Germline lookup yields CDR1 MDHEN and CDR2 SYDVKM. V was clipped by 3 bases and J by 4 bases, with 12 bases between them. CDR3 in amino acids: CASSFIGPVNEKLFF. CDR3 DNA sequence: TGTGCCAGCAGTTTTATAGGACCCGTTAATGAAAAACTGTTTTTT.

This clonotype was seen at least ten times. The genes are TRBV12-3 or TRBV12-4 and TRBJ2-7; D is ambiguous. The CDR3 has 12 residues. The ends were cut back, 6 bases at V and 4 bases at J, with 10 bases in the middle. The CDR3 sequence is CASSLRIYEQYF. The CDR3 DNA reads TGTGCCAGCAGCCTCAGAATTTACGAGCAGTACTTC.

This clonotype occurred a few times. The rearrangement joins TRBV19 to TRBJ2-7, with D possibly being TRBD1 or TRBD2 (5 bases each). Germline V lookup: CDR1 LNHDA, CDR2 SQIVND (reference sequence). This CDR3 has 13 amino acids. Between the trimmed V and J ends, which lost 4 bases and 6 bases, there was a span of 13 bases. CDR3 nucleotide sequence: TGTGCCAGTAGTAATGGCGGTGGGGGCGAGCAGTACTTC. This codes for CASSNGGGGEQYF.

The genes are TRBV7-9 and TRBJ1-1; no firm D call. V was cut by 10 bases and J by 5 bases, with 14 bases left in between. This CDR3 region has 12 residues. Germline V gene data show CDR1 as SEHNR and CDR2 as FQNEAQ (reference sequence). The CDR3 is CATLEGSTEAFF. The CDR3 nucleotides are TGTGCCACCCTGGAGGGAAGTACTGAAGCTTTCTTT.

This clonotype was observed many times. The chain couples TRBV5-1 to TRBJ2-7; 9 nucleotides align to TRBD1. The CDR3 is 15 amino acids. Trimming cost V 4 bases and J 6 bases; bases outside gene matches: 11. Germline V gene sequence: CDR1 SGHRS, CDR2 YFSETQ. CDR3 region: CASSNIGTGSPEQYF. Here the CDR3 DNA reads TGCGCCAGCAGCAACATCGGGACAGGGTCCCCCGAGCAGTACTTC.

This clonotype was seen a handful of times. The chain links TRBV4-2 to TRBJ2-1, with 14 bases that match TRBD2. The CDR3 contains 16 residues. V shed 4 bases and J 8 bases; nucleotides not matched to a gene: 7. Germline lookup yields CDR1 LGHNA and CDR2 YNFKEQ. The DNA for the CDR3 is TGTGCCAGCAGCCTAGGGACTAGCGGGAGAGTATATGAGCAGTTCTTC. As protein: CASSLGTSGRVYEQFF.

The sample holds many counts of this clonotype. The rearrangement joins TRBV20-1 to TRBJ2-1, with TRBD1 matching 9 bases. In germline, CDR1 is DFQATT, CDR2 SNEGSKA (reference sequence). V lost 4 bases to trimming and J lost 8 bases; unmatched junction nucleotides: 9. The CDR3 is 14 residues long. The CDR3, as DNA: TGCAGTGCTAATCCCGGGACAGGGACGGATGAGCAGTTCTTC. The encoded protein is CSANPGTGTDEQFF.

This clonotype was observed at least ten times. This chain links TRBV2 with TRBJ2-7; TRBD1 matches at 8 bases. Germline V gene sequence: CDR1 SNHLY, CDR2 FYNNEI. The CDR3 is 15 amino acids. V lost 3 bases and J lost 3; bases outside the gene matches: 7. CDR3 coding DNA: TGTGCCAGCAGTGACCTTCAAACAGGGGGCTACGAGCAGTACTTC. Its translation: CASSDLQTGGYEQYF.

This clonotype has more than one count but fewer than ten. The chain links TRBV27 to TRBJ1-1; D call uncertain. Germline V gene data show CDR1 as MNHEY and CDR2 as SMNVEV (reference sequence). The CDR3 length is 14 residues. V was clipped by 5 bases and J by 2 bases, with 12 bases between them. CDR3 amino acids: CASSVQGHNTEAFF. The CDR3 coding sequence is TGTGCCAGCAGTGTCCAAGGTCACAACACTGAAGCTTTCTTT.

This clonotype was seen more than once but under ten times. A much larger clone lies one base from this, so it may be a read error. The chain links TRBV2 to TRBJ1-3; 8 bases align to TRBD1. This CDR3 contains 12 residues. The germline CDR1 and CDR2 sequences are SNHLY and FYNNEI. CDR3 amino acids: CACSERDRTIYF. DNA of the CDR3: TGTGCCTGCAGTGAACGGGACAGGACCATATATTTT.

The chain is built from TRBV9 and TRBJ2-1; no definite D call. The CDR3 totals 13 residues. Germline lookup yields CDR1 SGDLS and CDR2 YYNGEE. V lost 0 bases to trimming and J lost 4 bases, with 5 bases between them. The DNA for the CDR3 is TGTGCCAGCAGCGTAGAAACTTACAATGAGCAGTTCTTC. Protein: CASSVETYNEQFF.

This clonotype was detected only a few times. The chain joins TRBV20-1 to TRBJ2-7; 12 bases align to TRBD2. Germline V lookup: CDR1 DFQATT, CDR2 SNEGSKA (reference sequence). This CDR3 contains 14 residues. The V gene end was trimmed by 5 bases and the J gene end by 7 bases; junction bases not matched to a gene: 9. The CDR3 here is CSAGLAGRVGEQYF. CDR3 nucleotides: TGCAGTGCTGGACTAGCGGGACGTGTAGGGGAGCAGTACTTC.

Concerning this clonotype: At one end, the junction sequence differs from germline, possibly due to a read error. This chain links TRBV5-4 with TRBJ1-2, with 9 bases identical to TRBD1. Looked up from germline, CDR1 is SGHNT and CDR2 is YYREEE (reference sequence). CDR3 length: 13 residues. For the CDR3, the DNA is TGTGCCAGCAGCCCGGGACAGGGCTATGGCTTCACCTTC. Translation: CASSPGQGYGFTF.

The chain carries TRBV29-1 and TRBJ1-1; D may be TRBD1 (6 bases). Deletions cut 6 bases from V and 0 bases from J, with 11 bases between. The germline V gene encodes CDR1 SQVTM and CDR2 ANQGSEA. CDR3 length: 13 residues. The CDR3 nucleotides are TGCAGCGTGCACAGGGCCATGAACACTGAAGCTTTCTTT. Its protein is CSVHRAMNTEAFF.

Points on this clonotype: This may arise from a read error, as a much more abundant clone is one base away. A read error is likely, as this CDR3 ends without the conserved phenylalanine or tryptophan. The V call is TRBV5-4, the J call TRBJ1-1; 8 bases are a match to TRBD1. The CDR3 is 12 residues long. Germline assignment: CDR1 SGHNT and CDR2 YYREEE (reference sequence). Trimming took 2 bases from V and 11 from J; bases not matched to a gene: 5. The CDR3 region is CASSFRTGHAFL. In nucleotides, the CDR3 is TGTGCCAGCAGCTTTAGGACAGGGCACGCTTTCCTT.

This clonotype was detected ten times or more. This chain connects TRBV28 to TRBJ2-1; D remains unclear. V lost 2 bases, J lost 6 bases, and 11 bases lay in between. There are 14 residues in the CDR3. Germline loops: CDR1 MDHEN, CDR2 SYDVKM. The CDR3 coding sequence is TGTGCCAGCAGTTTACGGCACCACGGCAATGAGCAGTTCTTC. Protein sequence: CASSLRHHGNEQFF.

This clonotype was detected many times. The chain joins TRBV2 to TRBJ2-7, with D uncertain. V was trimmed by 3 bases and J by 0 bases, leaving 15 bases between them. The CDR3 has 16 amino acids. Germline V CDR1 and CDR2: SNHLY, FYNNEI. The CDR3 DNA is TGTGCCAGCAGTGAGGTACGGAGCCTAAGCTCCTACGAGCAGTACTTC. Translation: CASSEVRSLSSYEQYF.

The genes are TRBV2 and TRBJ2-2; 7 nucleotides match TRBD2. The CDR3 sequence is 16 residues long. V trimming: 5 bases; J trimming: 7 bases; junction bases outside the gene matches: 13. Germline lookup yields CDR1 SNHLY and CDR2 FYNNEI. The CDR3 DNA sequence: TGTGCCAGCAGTCCTACTCGCGGGAGAGGGAACGGGGAGCTGTTTTTT. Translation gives CASSPTRGRGNGELFF. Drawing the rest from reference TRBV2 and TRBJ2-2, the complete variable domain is EPEVTQTPSHQVTQMGQEVILRCVPISNHLYFYWYRQILGQKVEFLVSFYNNEISEKSEIFDDQFSVERPDGSNFTLKIRSTKLEDSAMYFCASSPTRGRGNGELFFGEGSRLTVL.

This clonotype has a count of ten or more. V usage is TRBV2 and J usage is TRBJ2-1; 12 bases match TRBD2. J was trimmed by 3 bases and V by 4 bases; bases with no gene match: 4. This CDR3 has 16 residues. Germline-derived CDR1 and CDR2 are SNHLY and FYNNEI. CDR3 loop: CASSVGTSGFYNEQFF. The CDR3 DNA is TGTGCCAGCAGTGTTGGGACTAGCGGGTTCTACAATGAGCAGTTCTTC.